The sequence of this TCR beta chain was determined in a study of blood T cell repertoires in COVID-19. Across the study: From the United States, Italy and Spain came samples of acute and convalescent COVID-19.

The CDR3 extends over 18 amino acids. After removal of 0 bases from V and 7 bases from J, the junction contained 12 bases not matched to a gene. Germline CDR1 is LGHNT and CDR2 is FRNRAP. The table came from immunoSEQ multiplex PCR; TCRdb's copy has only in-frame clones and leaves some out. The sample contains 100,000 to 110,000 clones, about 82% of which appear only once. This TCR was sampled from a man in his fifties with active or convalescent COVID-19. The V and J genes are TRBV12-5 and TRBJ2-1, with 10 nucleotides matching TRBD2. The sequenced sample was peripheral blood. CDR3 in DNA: TGTGCTAGTGGTTTGGTAGGCCTAGCGGGAGCCCCGGGGAATGAGCAGTTCTTC. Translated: CASGLVGLAGAPGNEQFF.